This is a list of T cell receptor beta chains from one sample in a study of beta chain features in type 1 diabetes. Sequencing used immunoSEQ multiplex PCR; TCRdb keeps in-frame clones, though not all of them. The data contain hundreds of thousands of clones, about 70% of them singletons. The specimen was naive CD4+ T cells from blood. The receptor source for this set is a young man in good health. Both conserved end residues are part of each CDR3. A D gene is named only where the DNA matches it firmly. Part of the rows lack a size; the others show once, few, many or a class for expanded clones.

j_call: TRBJ1-2
v_call: TRBV29-1
clone_size: .
d_call: .
cdr3_aa: CSVERVHYGYTF
cdr3_nt: TGCAGCGTTGAAAGGGTGCACTATGGCTACACCTTC

j_call: TRBJ2-3
v_call: TRBV5-4
clone_size: .
d_call: TRBD2
cdr3_aa: CASSVAGGSTDTQYF
cdr3_nt: TGTGCCAGCAGCGTAGCGGGAGGGAGCACAGATACGCAGTATTTT

j_call: TRBJ2-3
v_call: TRBV29-1
clone_size: .
d_call: .
cdr3_aa: CSVGTASTDTQYF
cdr3_nt: TGCAGCGTCGGGACGGCCAGCACAGATACGCAGTATTTT

j_call: TRBJ2-3
v_call: TRBV9
clone_size: .
d_call: TRBD2
cdr3_aa: CASSVGAGAIDTQYF
cdr3_nt: TGTGCCAGCAGCGTAGGAGCGGGAGCCATAGATACGCAGTATTTT

j_call: TRBJ2-7
v_call: TRBV6-1
clone_size: .
d_call: .
cdr3_aa: CASSETTQGYEQYF
cdr3_nt: TGTGCCAGCAGTGAAACCACCCAGGGCTACGAGCAGTACTTC

j_call: TRBJ2-1
v_call: TRBV7-9
clone_size: .
d_call: .
cdr3_aa: CASSLPLGRSEQFF
cdr3_nt: TGTGCCAGCAGCCTCCCGCTCGGCAGATCTGAGCAGTTCTTC

j_call: TRBJ2-4
v_call: TRBV4-3
clone_size: few
d_call: TRBD2
cdr3_aa: CASSQTLAGGKNIQYF
cdr3_nt: TGCGCCAGCAGCCAAACGCTAGCGGGAGGGAAAAACATTCAGTACTTC

j_call: TRBJ1-2
v_call: TRBV7-2
clone_size: .
d_call: TRBD1
cdr3_aa: CASSSHRGGNGYTF
cdr3_nt: TGTGCCAGCAGCTCCCACAGGGGAGGGAATGGCTACACCTTC

j_call: TRBJ1-5
v_call: TRBV6-6
clone_size: once
d_call: .
cdr3_aa: CASSSRAGQPQHF
cdr3_nt: TGTGCCAGCAGTTCCAGAGCTGGGCAGCCCCAGCATTTT

j_call: TRBJ1-4
v_call: TRBV30
clone_size: .
d_call: .
cdr3_aa: CAWSVNEKLFF
cdr3_nt: TGTGCCTGGAGTGTAAATGAAAAACTGTTTTTT

j_call: TRBJ1-2
v_call: TRBV15
clone_size: .
d_call: .
cdr3_aa: CATSRAPGSVGGGYTF
cdr3_nt: TGTGCCACCAGCAGAGCTCCCGGCTCCGTTGGAGGTGGCTACACCTTC

j_call: TRBJ2-3
v_call: TRBV2
clone_size: .
d_call: .
cdr3_aa: CASSQQGTSTDTQYF
cdr3_nt: TGTGCCAGCAGTCAACAGGGAACTAGCACAGATACGCAGTATTTT

j_call: TRBJ2-5
v_call: TRBV30
clone_size: once
d_call: .
cdr3_aa: CAWSVKGSGKETQYF
cdr3_nt: TGTGCCTGGAGTGTAAAGGGGAGTGGTAAGGAGACCCAGTACTTC

j_call: TRBJ2-7
v_call: TRBV9
clone_size: .
d_call: TRBD2
cdr3_aa: CASGLKLAGLEQYF
cdr3_nt: TGTGCCAGCGGACTTAAACTAGCGGGACTCGAGCAGTACTTC

j_call: TRBJ2-7
v_call: TRBV6-5
clone_size: .
d_call: .
cdr3_aa: CASSYSISGVYEQYF
cdr3_nt: TGTGCCAGCAGTTACTCGATCTCGGGAGTCTACGAGCAGTACTTC

j_call: TRBJ2-1
v_call: TRBV29-1
clone_size: .
d_call: TRBD2
cdr3_aa: CSATPRGTSNEQFF
cdr3_nt: TGCAGCGCCACACCCCGCGGGACTAGCAATGAGCAGTTCTTC